This TCR beta chain was recorded in a study of CXCR3-negative and CXCR3-positive naive CD8 T cells. Study summary: Per-library TRB read counts averaged about 1.5 +/- 0.3 million, adding up to about 140 million in total.

The CDR3 is 15 amino acids. Germline lookup yields CDR1 SGHTA and CDR2 FQGNSA. As for this clonotype: Antigen: not known.

The TRB cDNA libraries were prepared by 5' RACE with UMI labels. TCRdb re-called the 5' RACE reads and catalogs CDR3 proteins one per entry, DNA excluded. The sample's table shows approximately 41,000 distinct CDR3 sequences. Findings and caveats of the study: Naive CXCR3-positive and CXCR3-negative cells shared similar TRBV-TRBJ usage, unlike memory cells. Whereas both naive subsets had comparably high diversity, memory CD8+ cells had much lower diversity.

Per CD8+ T cell subset, triplicate sorts of 300,000 cells each were done. The chain is built from TRBV7-2 and TRBJ2-3; TCRdb's D gene call, TRBD2, goes unchecked for lack of DNA. The sequenced sample consisted of memory CD8+ T cells from blood. This TCR came from a human donor in good health. Some clones in this sample may be carry-over from other donors' samples. CDR3 loop: CASSLAGTSVDTQYF.